Below, one T cell receptor beta chain is given with its context. Germline V lookup: CDR1 MNHEY, CDR2 SMNVEV (reference sequence). The length of the CDR3 is 15 residues. For the second PCR, which ran for roughly 7 to 11 cycles, a sample-barcoded 5' primer and a J-beta primer mix were used. TCRdb processed the 5' RACE reads anew with MiXCR; each CDR3 protein has one entry. The table shows 1,800,000 or so distinct CDR3 sequences, with about two fifths occurring only once. These data originate in a study of blood T cells in healthy people across ages. The chain carries TRBV27 and TRBJ2-4, with 10 bases fitting TRBD2. The J call is in doubt because the DNA end fits TRBJ2-7 better. The sequence was obtained from a human donor in good health. The specimen sequenced was blood. The DNA of the CDR3 is TGTGCCAGCAGTTTTGCTAGCGGGGGCTACTACGAGCAGTACTTC. Translating gives CASSFASGGYYEQYF.